These T cell receptor beta chains were read from a single sample in a study of T cell responses to AZD1222 COVID-19 vaccine. Some clones are missing from TCRdb's copy, which holds only in-frame ones; the method was immunoSEQ multiplex PCR. The sample has about 120,000 clones, more than 90% seen once. Sequenced material: peripheral blood, taken 28 days after the second AZD1222 dose. All receptors derive from an adult who received the AZD1222 COVID-19 vaccine. Both conserved end residues are part of each CDR3. A D gene is named only where the DNA matches it firmly. Where a row states a size, it is once, few, many or the class of an expanded clone; other rows omit it.

v_call,clone_size,cdr3_length,d_call,j_call,cdr3_nt,cdr3_aa
TRBV6-2/TRBV6-3,once,15,-,TRBJ1-2,TGTGCCAGCAGTGCGGCAGGGCGCCCTAACTATGGCTACACCTTC,CASSAAGRPNYGYTF
TRBV11-2,-,14,-,TRBJ1-2,TGTGCCAGCAGCCCATTCGGACATAACTATGGCTACACCTTC,CASSPFGHNYGYTF
TRBV7-2,-,14,TRBD1,TRBJ2-1,TGTGCCAGCAGCCCGGCAGGGGGTTACAATGAGCAGTTCTTC,CASSPAGGYNEQFF
TRBV7-9,-,16,-,TRBJ1-2,TGTGCCAGCACCCTTATACCCCTAGGGGGGAGTCTTGGCTACACCTTC,CASTLIPLGGSLGYTF
TRBV5-4,-,14,TRBD1,TRBJ2-5,TGTGCCAGCAGCTCCAGCCGACAGGGGGAGACCCAGTACTTC,CASSSSRQGETQYF
TRBV4-1,-,17,-,TRBJ1-2,TGCGCCAGCAGCCAAGCGCAATCAGGATACCTAAACTATGGCTACACCTTC,CASSQAQSGYLNYGYTF
TRBV7-8,-,17,-,TRBJ1-5,TGTGCCAGCAGCTTTCTTAACAGACCTAATGGCAATCAGCCCCAGCATTTT,CASSFLNRPNGNQPQHF
TRBV7-3,-,14,TRBD2,TRBJ2-3,TGTGCCAGCAGCTTGTTAGCGGGGCCAGATACGCAGTATTTT,CASSLLAGPDTQYF
TRBV20-1,-,11,-,TRBJ2-7,TGCAGTGCCAAGGGGGATTACGAGCAGTACTTC,CSAKGDYEQYF
TRBV28,-,12,-,TRBJ1-5,TGTGCCAGCAGTTTCTCACGTCAGCCCCAGCATTTT,CASSFSRQPQHF
TRBV5-1,-,16,TRBD2,TRBJ2-2,TGCGCCAGCAGCCTCCTAGCGGGGGGTTCAACCGGGGAGCTGTTTTTT,CASSLLAGGSTGELFF
TRBV5-4,-,13,TRBD1,TRBJ1-2,TGTGCCAGCAGCCGGGGACAGATGGATGGCTACACCTTC,CASSRGQMDGYTF
TRBV7-2,-,15,-,TRBJ1-2,TGTGCCAGCAGCTTAGGTTTGCAGGGGATCTATGGCTACACCTTC,CASSLGLQGIYGYTF
TRBV6-4,once,13,-,TRBJ1-2,TGTGCCAGCAGTGAAAACAGGGACTATGGCTACACCTTC,CASSENRDYGYTF
TRBV5-5,-,17,-,TRBJ1-1,TGTGCCAGCACCCTCACCAGCCCAGGGGCAGGCGGCACTGAAGCTTTCTTT,CASTLTSPGAGGTEAFF
TRBV10-3,once,15,TRBD1,TRBJ1-2,TGTGCCATCAGTGGGGGACAGGGAGTAACCTATGGCTACACCTTC,CAISGGQGVTYGYTF
TRBV5-4,-,14,-,TRBJ2-7,TGTGCCAGCAGGGTGTGGGGTCGGCCTTACGAGCAGTACTTC,CASRVWGRPYEQYF
TRBV7-9,once,15,TRBD1,TRBJ1-2,TGTGCCAGCAGCCGTGGACAGGGAGCTAACTATGGCTACACCTTC,CASSRGQGANYGYTF
TRBV19,-,16,TRBD1,TRBJ1-2,TGTGCCAGTAGTATCAGGTCAACCGGGACAGGGCAAGGCTACACCTTC,CASSIRSTGTGQGYTF
TRBV19,-,16,TRBD2,TRBJ2-7,TGTGCCAGTAGTATTCATCGGGGCCCCGGGAGGGGTGAGCAGTACTTC,CASSIHRGPGRGEQYF
TRBV12-3/TRBV12-4,-,13,TRBD1,TRBJ1-1,TGTGCCAGCTCGGACAGGGAGGGCACTGAAGCTTTCTTT,CASSDREGTEAFF
TRBV3-1/TRBV3-2,-,11,TRBD2,TRBJ2-7,TGTGCCAGCAGGGGGGGAGGGGAGCAGTACTTC,CASRGGGEQYF
TRBV7-2,-,13,-,TRBJ2-7,TGTGCCAGCAGCCCGGACGGGTTCTACGAGCAGTACTTC,CASSPDGFYEQYF
TRBV10-3,-,15,TRBD1,TRBJ1-5,TGTGCCATCAGTGATTCGGGACAGGGGTTGGGGCCCCAGCATTTT,CAISDSGQGLGPQHF
TRBV5-1,-,15,-,TRBJ2-2,TGCGCCAGCAGCTTGCGATTTCCGAACACCGGGGAGCTGTTTTTT,CASSLRFPNTGELFF
TRBV7-8,-,15,-,TRBJ1-6,TGTGCCAGCAGCTTAGATAGACAGACAAATTCACCCCTCCACTTT,CASSLDRQTNSPLHF
TRBV5-1,few,15,-,TRBJ1-6,TGCGCCAGCAGCTTGAGAGGGGATATGGGTTCACCCCTCCACTTT,CASSLRGDMGSPLHF
TRBV18,-,17,TRBD2,TRBJ2-3,TGTGCCAGCTCATCGGGGACTAGCGGGTCTGGCACAGATACGCAGTATTTT,CASSSGTSGSGTDTQYF
TRBV6-5,-,14,TRBD1,TRBJ2-4,TGTGCCAGCGCACTCCGGGACAGGGAGGACATTCAGTACTTC,CASALRDREDIQYF
TRBV14,few,15,-,TRBJ2-2,TGTGCCAGCAGTTTCGGACGGGAGAACACCGGGGAGCTGTTTTTT,CASSFGRENTGELFF
TRBV18,-,17,TRBD1,TRBJ1-5,TGTGCCAGCTCACCCATCTGGACAGGGGATAGCAATCAGCCCCAGCATTTT,CASSPIWTGDSNQPQHF
TRBV7-3,-,13,-,TRBJ1-1,TGTGCCAGCAGCTCGTGGAGGAACACTGAAGCTTTCTTT,CASSSWRNTEAFF
TRBV19,once,15,-,TRBJ2-5,TGTGCCAGTAGTAACACAGGTGTGACACAAGAGACCCAGTACTTC,CASSNTGVTQETQYF
TRBV18,-,14,-,TRBJ2-7,TGTGCCAGCTCAGGCATTGGGCAGAGTTACGAGCAGTACTTC,CASSGIGQSYEQYF
TRBV11-2,-,14,TRBD1,TRBJ2-3,TGTGCCAGCAGCCCCCGGGACAGGCCAGATACGCAGTATTTT,CASSPRDRPDTQYF
TRBV7-2,few,19,TRBD1,TRBJ1-6,TGTGCCAGCAGCTTAAGGGACAGGATTTTGGCCGGAGAAAGTGGTCCCCTCCACTTT,CASSLRDRILAGESGPLHF
TRBV18,-,11,-,TRBJ2-5,TGTGCCAGCTCACCAGGAGAGACCCAGTACTTC,CASSPGETQYF
TRBV27,-,16,-,TRBJ1-6,TGTGCCAGCAGCTCAAACAGGCGCTCCTATAATTCACCCCTCCACTTT,CASSSNRRSYNSPLHF
TRBV7-2,-,15,-,TRBJ1-2,TGTGCCAGCAGCTTAGGATCGATGGGAAACTATGGCTACACCTTC,CASSLGSMGNYGYTF
TRBV20-1,-,13,-,TRBJ1-1,TGCAGTGCTAGTCCACCCCTGAACACTGAAGCTTTCTTT,CSASPPLNTEAFF
TRBV3-1/TRBV3-2,-,14,TRBD1,TRBJ2-1,TGTGCCAGCAGCCAAGTAAGACAGGGCTTTGAGCAGTTCTTC,CASSQVRQGFEQFF
TRBV3-1/TRBV3-2,-,14,TRBD1,TRBJ2-7,TGTGCCAGCAGCCCCCGGGACAGATCCTACGAGCAGTACTTC,CASSPRDRSYEQYF
TRBV7-9,-,13,-,TRBJ2-7,TGTGCCAGCAGCTTCGGACTCCCCCTCGAGCAGTACTTC,CASSFGLPLEQYF
TRBV27,-,14,-,TRBJ2-7,TGTGCCAGCAGTTCAAACCCGACCCTGCCCGAGCAGTACTTC,CASSSNPTLPEQYF
TRBV7-2,-,14,-,TRBJ2-1,TGTGCCAGCAGGGAGAACAGGGCCGGCAATGAGCAGTTCTTC,CASRENRAGNEQFF
TRBV30,-,14,-,TRBJ2-7,TGTGCCTGGACCAGAGGGGGGGCCCGTGGCGTGCAGTACTTC,CAWTRGGARGVQYF
TRBV10-3,-,13,TRBD1,TRBJ1-4,TGTGCCATCAGCGGACAGGGGAATGAAAAACTGTTTTTT,CAISGQGNEKLFF
TRBV9,-,16,TRBD1,TRBJ1-6,TGTGCCAGCAGCGTAGGGCCAAGGACAGGGGATTCACCCCTCCACTTT,CASSVGPRTGDSPLHF
TRBV18,-,17,TRBD1,TRBJ1-2,TGTGCCAGCTCACCACCGGGACAGGCACCTCCTAACTATGGCTACACCTTC,CASSPPGQAPPNYGYTF
TRBV5-1,-,15,-,TRBJ2-1,TGCGCCAGCAGCTTGAGAGACAGGGAGGGAAATGAGCAGTTCTTC,CASSLRDREGNEQFF
TRBV7-6,-,16,-,TRBJ1-6,TGTGCCAGCAGCTTAGCCAGGACAGCCTATAATTCACCCCTCCACTTT,CASSLARTAYNSPLHF